The entry below describes one TCR beta chain. This clonotype was seen repeatedly, ten times or more. The target of this receptor is not known. Base qualities were left out, and no much larger clone turns up one base away. The record originates from a study of CD8 T cells in ankylosing spondylitis listed by TCRdb under 2017. For the wider study: To find TCR variants linked to disease, the study profiled T cell receptor beta repertoires in ankylosing spondylitis patients and healthy donors. In total, the full study cohort was made up of 110 or so healthy donors and 25 or so ankylosing spondylitis patients. Peripheral blood was sampled, and synovial fluid was additionally collected from ankylosing spondylitis patients. The study at large found these results: The disease-linked clones were reported to be significantly enriched in matched synovial fluid samples from ankylosing spondylitis patients. Blood from ankylosing spondylitis patients appeared to be characterized by a TCR beta motif composed of several highly homologous amino acid variants. The disease-linked clones had a CD8+ phenotype and were found at relatively low frequencies in peripheral blood. Some motif variants had previously been reported in the synovial fluid and blood of reactive arthritis patients, which suggests shared mechanisms of disease initiation.

These reads were obtained on an Illumina HiSeq 2500. Quantitative 5'-RACE with molecular barcodes was used to prepare TCR beta libraries. The original methods were these. To identify disease-linked TCR variants, a new computational method was used, one built on a probabilistic model of VDJ rearrangement. Using fastp trimming at Q25 and MiXCR clonotype assembly, TCRdb reanalyzed the public sequencing data and kept in-frame beta chains. Each entry is one CDR3 protein sequence, shown with its most common DNA and genes. TCRdb, not the original authors, processed these V and J calls. Present in this sample are approximately 540,000 distinct CDR3 sequences, about an eighth of which were seen just once. 6.5% to 7% of the sample comes from the top ten. Taken from cysteine to phenylalanine, the CDR3 has 15 residues. Just CDR3 DNA is preserved here, 45 bases in frame from base 1. The V end loses 5 bases and the J end loses 3 bases, and a stretch of 16 bases separates them.

Recombination connected TRBV12-3 or TRBV12-4 to TRBJ1-2, and perhaps TRBD1 as D gene, on 5 matching bases. This TCR came from a male donor with ankylosing spondylitis. Sample: blood, either unsorted or a sorted T cell fraction (not recorded which). The CDR3 amino acid sequence is: CASSGGGGSYYGYTF. In nucleotides, the sequence is TGTGCCAGCAGTGGGGGTGGTGGGAGCTACTATGGCTACACCTTC.